This note documents a single T cell receptor beta chain sequence. Its antigen is unknown. The data originate from a study of neurological immune-mediated disorders. TCRdb recomputed calls from the 5' RACE reads with MiXCR, one row per CDR3 protein. The table has fewer than 80,000 distinct CDR3 sequences, around 4.7% seen once. Unmatched junction bases numbered 4, after V lost 5 bases and J lost 0 bases. The CDR3 length is 15 residues. Per germline, CDR1 SGHTA and CDR2 FQGNSA. Study-wide results and caveats: The greatest TCR clonal expansion appeared in HTLV-1-associated myelopathy and the smallest, falling below healthy controls, in multiple sclerosis. Phylogenetic grouping assigned the repertoires of 18 of 34 multiple sclerosis patients to a single cluster of related CDR3 sequences. This cluster may be a repertoire-level signature. The multiple sclerosis repertoire cluster had no association with any clinical or MRI feature. Sharing of CDR3 amino acid sequences among expanded clones across subjects was absent, suggesting private repertoires in all groups.

This chain connects TRBV7-2 to TRBJ2-3; 8 bases agree with TRBD1. The clonotype originates from a woman aged 50 to 60 with multiple sclerosis. The sample comprised PBMCs. The chain's CDR3 is CASSLGQASTDTQYF. The CDR3 bases are TGTGCCAGCAGCCTGGGACAGGCTAGCACAGATACGCAGTATTTT.